This TCR beta chain was observed in a study of OX40 agonist ivuxolimab in advanced cancers. Looking at the study overall: Eligibility rules accepted prior anti-PD-1, anti-PD-L1 or anti-CTLA-4 therapy, and roughly 42% had some. Study-wide results and limits: On average, a greater number of expanded clones characterised CD8+ T cells relative to CD4+. People who partly responded at 0.1-3.0 mg/kg had some of the least clonal expansion seen.

Researchers took blood at baseline, on cycle 4 day 1, and on cycle 7 day 1. Comments on this clone: The antigen remains undetermined.

This CDR3 has 12 amino acids. Per germline, CDR1 GTSNPN and CDR2 SVGIG (reference sequence). The trim removed 1 base at V and 12 bases at J, leaving 5 bases unmatched. The protocol was immunoSEQ multiplex PCR, while the TCRdb copy is restricted to in-frame clones and leaves out a portion. The table has approximately 70,000 clones, 85% seen once. The sample consisted of CD4+ or CD8+ T cells sorted from blood, taken in a trial of the OX40 agonist ivuxolimab. The receptor comes from an adult with an advanced solid tumor such as melanoma, head and neck, liver or kidney cancer. This chain connects TRBV30 to TRBJ1-2, with 10 positions matching TRBD1. This CDR3 is CAWSGQGAYNTF. CDR3 DNA sequence: TGTGCCTGGAGTGGACAGGGGGCATATAACACCTTC.